This TCR beta chain was profiled in a study of T cells in Graves' hyperthyroidism and ophthalmopathy. TCR beta CDR3 sequences were amplified from RNA transcripts. The HTBI primer set was used in a first-round RT-PCR of the TCR CDR3. One entry per CDR3 protein, called by TCRdb with MiXCR from the multiplex PCR reads. Seen here are about 560,000 distinct CDR3 sequences, 35% to 55% observed once, and the top ten hold just under 8.5%. The CDR3 consists of 12 residues. CDR1 is SNHLY, CDR2 FYNNEI, per germline. The germline V and J ends were trimmed by 0 bases and 7 bases, with 6 bases remaining between them. The definition of stable Graves' hyperthyroidism was no ophthalmopathy progression within 18 months. Criteria for exclusion of patients were uncontrolled infection, other autoimmune disease, pregnancy or lactation. The diagnostic basis comprised clinical symptoms, serum thyroxine and TRAb, thyroid ultrasound and orbital computed tomography.

This clonotype was seen repeatedly, ten times or more. Its specificity is unknown. Study-level results: Within blood appeared most thyroid clonotypes that had expanded above 0.001.

The source of this sequence is a woman aged 18-35 years with Graves' hyperthyroidism. Sequenced material: peripheral blood or thyroid tissue (not recorded which). This rearrangement joins TRBV2 to TRBJ1-1; D not certain. CDR3 residues: CASSEALIEAFF. CDR3 bases: TGTGCCAGCAGTGAAGCGCTAATTGAAGCTTTCTTT.